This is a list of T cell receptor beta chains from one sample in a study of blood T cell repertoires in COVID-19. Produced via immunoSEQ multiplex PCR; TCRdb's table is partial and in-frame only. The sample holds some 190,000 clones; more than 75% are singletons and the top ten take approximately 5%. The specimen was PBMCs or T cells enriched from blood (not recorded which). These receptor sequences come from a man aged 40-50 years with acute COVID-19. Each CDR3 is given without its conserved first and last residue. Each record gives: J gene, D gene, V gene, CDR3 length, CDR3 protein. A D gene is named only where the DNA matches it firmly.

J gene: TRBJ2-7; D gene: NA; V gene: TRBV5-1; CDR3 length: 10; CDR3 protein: ASMGASYEQY
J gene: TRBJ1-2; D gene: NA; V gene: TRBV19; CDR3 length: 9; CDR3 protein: ASRRNDGYT
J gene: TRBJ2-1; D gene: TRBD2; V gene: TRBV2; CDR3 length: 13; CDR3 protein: ASVRGTSGNNEQF
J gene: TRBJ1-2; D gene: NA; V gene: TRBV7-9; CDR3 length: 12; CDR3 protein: ASSGGREFYGYT
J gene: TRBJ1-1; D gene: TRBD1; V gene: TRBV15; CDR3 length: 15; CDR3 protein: ATSRDRVRGRTAEAF
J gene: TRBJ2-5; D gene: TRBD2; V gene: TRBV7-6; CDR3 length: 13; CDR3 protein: ASSATSGGQETQY
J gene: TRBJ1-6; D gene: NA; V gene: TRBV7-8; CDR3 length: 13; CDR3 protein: ASSAPTGKGSPLH
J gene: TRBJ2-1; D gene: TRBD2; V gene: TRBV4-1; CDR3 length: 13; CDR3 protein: ASSSRLAALNEQF
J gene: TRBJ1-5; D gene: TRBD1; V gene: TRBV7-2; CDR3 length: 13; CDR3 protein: ASSEDRASRQPQH
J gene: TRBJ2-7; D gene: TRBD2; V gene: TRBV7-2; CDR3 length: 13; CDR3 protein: ASSLGTSGSYEQY
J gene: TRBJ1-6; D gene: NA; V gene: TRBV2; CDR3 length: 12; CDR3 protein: ASTLGNLASPLH
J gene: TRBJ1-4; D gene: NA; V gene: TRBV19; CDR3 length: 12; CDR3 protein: ASSIGGLDEKLF
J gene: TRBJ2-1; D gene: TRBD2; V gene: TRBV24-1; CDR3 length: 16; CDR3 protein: ATSDPGLAGSSYNEQF
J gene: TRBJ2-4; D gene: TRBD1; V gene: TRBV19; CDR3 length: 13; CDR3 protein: ASSTKGQGVGIQY
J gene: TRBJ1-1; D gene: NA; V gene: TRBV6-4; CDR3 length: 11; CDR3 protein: ASSGVRGTEAF
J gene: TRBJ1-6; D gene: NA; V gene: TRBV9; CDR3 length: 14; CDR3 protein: ASSAQWGRGNSPLH
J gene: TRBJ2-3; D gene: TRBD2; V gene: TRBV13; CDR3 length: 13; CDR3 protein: ASNLAGIGTDTQY